The subject of this entry is one T cell receptor beta chain. The antigen is unknown. The record originates from a study of cytomegalovirus exposure and HLA in healthy donors. Across the study: Early released data had roughly 81 million unique TCRs, all coming from HLA-typed donors.

Findings and limits, study-wide: In a later analysis, the majority of CMV-associated beta chains seemingly showed HLA restriction. Roughly even sequencing depth across donors was the assumption behind the presence/absence analyses. Reported performance of the classifier showed diagnosis of cytomegalovirus status with high specificity and sensitivity.

It was with 60 Vbeta and 13 Jbeta primers that the PCR ran. Produced via immunoSEQ multiplex PCR; TCRdb's table is partial and in-frame only. The sample records 150,000 to 200,000 clones, approximately 71% being singletons. This CDR3 spans 14 amino acids. After removal of 1 base from V and 6 bases from J, the junction contained 6 bases not matched to a gene. The germline V gene encodes CDR1 LNHNV and CDR2 YYDKDF (reference sequence). The sequenced sample was PBMCs. The receptor's source is a man aged 25 to 45 in good health and CMV-seropositive. V gene TRBV15 combines with J gene TRBJ2-7, with TRBD1 matching 7 bases. The CDR3 DNA follows: TGTGCCACCAGCAGAGTTAAGGGGGCCAGCGAGCAGTACTTC. Residues: CATSRVKGASEQYF.